The 20 T cell receptor beta chains reported below all come from one sample, sequenced in a study of control samples from healthy donors and cancer patients. This table comes from immunoSEQ multiplex PCR, and its TCRdb copy is limited to in-frame clones, with some not included. The sample includes approximately 100,000 clones, roughly 89% seen only once; the top ten take around 3%. The sequenced sample was blood. All receptors derive from a human donor in good health. The donor label of this sample is uncertain.

The genes are TRBV15 and TRBJ2-5; weak D call: TRBD1 (7 bases). Trimming stripped 5 bases from V and 5 bases from J, with 21 bases between. The CDR3 covers 16 residues. Per germline, CDR1 LNHNV and CDR2 YYDKDF (reference sequence). The CDR3 nucleotides are TGTGCCACCAGCGGAGGGGGACAGTCTGGCTGGGAGACCCAGTACTTC. Amino acid sequence: CATSGGGQSGWETQYF.

The chain joins TRBV30 to TRBJ2-7, with 7 bases fitting TRBD1. Germline loops: CDR1 GTSNPN, CDR2 SVGIG (reference sequence). This CDR3 is 13 amino acids long. Losses at the gene ends were 8 bases for V and 0 bases for J; bases not matched to a gene: 7. CDR3 DNA: TGTGCCGGTAGACAGGGCCGCTCCTACGAGCAGTACTTC. Amino acid sequence: CAGRQGRSYEQYF.

The genes are TRBV19 and TRBJ2-1; TRBD1 matches 10 bases. The CDR3 runs to 14 residues. Germline V gene sequence: CDR1 LNHDA, CDR2 SQIVND (reference sequence). V shed 4 bases and J 5 bases; nucleotides not matched to a gene: 2. The CDR3 loop is CASSRDRGHNEQFF. The CDR3 DNA is TGTGCCAGTAGTAGGGACAGGGGCCACAATGAGCAGTTCTTC. Full variable domain (remainder filled in from reference TRBV19 and TRBJ2-1): DGGITQSPKYLFRKEGQNVTLSCEQNLNHDAMYWYRQDPGQGLRLIYYSQIVNDFQKGDIAEGYSVSREKKESFPLTVTSAQKNPTAFYLCASSRDRGHNEQFFGPGTRLTVL.

This chain connects TRBV6-1 to TRBJ2-3, with 9 positions matching TRBD1. The V and J ends lost 2 bases and 1 base, in that order; junction bases with no gene match: 7. This CDR3 spans 17 amino acids. From germline, CDR1 is MNHNS and CDR2 SASEGT. CDR3 nucleotide sequence: TGTGCCAGCAGTGAATGGACAGGGGCATTAGGCACAGATACGCAGTATTTT. As protein: CASSEWTGALGTDTQYF.

The chain couples TRBV6-1 to TRBJ1-2; 9 bases match TRBD1. CDR3 length: 17 residues. The ends lost 4 bases at V and 7 bases at J; junction bases unmatched: 16. CDR1 and CDR2 from the germline V gene are MNHNS and SASEGT. CDR3 DNA sequence: TGTGCCAGCAGTGTCCAGCCGTTACAACAGGGGGCGTCTGGCTACACCTTC. Amino acid sequence: CASSVQPLQQGASGYTF.

This chain links TRBV28 with TRBJ1-5; 8 nucleotides align to TRBD1. Germline V CDR1 and CDR2: MDHEN, SYDVKM. The CDR3 spans 13 residues. Trimming took 6 bases from V and 11 from J; bases not matched to a gene: 9. The CDR3 DNA is TGTGCCAGCAGGTCAGGGGGCCCCCAGGCCCAGCATTTT. This encodes CASRSGGPQAQHF.

The rearrangement uses TRBV7-9 and TRBJ1-2; the match to TRBD1 covers 9 bases. Per germline, CDR1 SEHNR and CDR2 FQNEAQ (reference sequence). J lost 2 bases, V lost 1 base, and 14 bases had no gene match. The CDR3 consists of 19 residues. The CDR3 protein is CASSLGWRGDRESNYGYTF. CDR3 nucleotide sequence: TGTGCCAGCAGCTTAGGGTGGCGCGGGGACAGGGAATCGAACTATGGCTACACCTTC.

The chain employs TRBV7-8 and TRBJ2-5; TRBD1 aligns across 7 bases. This CDR3 region has 13 residues. The V segment lost 5 bases and the J segment 6 bases; nucleotides outside the gene matches: 6. Germline CDR1 and CDR2: SGHVS and FQNEAQ. The DNA for the CDR3 is TGTGCCAGCAGCCCGGGACAGTTCAAGACCCAGTACTTC. It specifies CASSPGQFKTQYF.

This chain connects TRBV21-1 to TRBJ2-7; the table calls TRBD2, which could not be checked here. TRBV21-1 is a documented pseudogene. This CDR3 contains 15 residues. The CDR3 loop is CASSKATGRTYEQYV. CDR3 coding DNA: TGTGCCAGCAGCAAAGCTACGGGGAGGACTTACGAGCAGTACGTC.

This chain connects TRBV5-8 to TRBJ2-5; no clear D. CDR1 is SGHTS, CDR2 YDEGEE, per germline. With 1 base removed from V and 1 base from J, the gap between germline ends came to 8 bases. The CDR3 runs to 14 residues. CDR3 sequence: CASSLSASQETQYF. In DNA form, the CDR3 reads TGTGCCAGCAGCTTGTCGGCTAGCCAAGAGACCCAGTACTTC. Supplemented by reference TRBV5-8 and TRBJ2-5, the full variable domain reads EAGVTQSPTHLIKTRGQQATLRCSPISGHTSVYWYQQALGLGLQFLLWYDEGEERNRGNFPPRFSGRQFPNYSSELNVNALELEDSALYLCASSLSASQETQYFGPGTRLLVL.

The rearrangement uses TRBV15 and TRBJ1-5; D possibly corresponds to TRBD1 (5 bases). The CDR3 extends over 15 amino acids. V lost 2 bases and J 3 bases, leaving 11 bases between the germline ends. Germline CDR1 reads LNHNV; CDR2 reads YYDKDF (reference sequence). The CDR3 DNA follows: TGTGCCACCAGCAGACGAGCAGGGTTCAATCAGCCCCAGCATTTT. It translates to CATSRRAGFNQPQHF.

The chain carries TRBV10-2 and TRBJ2-7; D may be TRBD2 (5 bases). V was shortened by 2 bases and J by 6 bases, with 11 bases between the two germline ends. Per germline, CDR1 WSHSY and CDR2 SAAADI. The CDR3 runs 13 residues. DNA for the CDR3: TGCGCCAGCAGTGAGGGGGAGTTTAGCGAGCAGTACTTC. Its translation: CASSEGEFSEQYF.

This chain connects TRBV3-1 (or the pseudogene TRBV3-2) to TRBJ1-1; tentative D call: TRBD1 (6 bases). Trimming left V 1 base short and J 1 base short, with 13 bases between. The CDR3 has 16 amino acids. Germline loops: CDR1 LGHDT, CDR2 YNNKEL (reference sequence). The chain's CDR3 is CASSQGVSGANTEAFF. In DNA form, the CDR3 reads TGTGCCAGCAGCCAAGGAGTATCAGGGGCGAACACTGAAGCTTTCTTT.

This clone was seen once. This CDR3 reads CASSLEPGNTIYF. The CDR3 DNA reads as TGTGCCAGCAGCTTGGAGCCTGGAAACACCATATATTTT. V gene TRBV11-2 combines with J gene TRBJ1-3; D is uncertain. V was pared by 3 bases and J by 2 bases, with 5 bases between. There are 13 residues in the CDR3. Germline CDR1 SGHAT, CDR2 FQNNGV.

The V gene is TRBV7-9, the J gene TRBJ2-5; D might be TRBD1 (5 bases). The CDR3 loop spans 13 amino acids. Germline CDR1 reads SEHNR; CDR2 reads FQNEAQ (reference sequence). Trimming stripped 5 bases from V and 3 bases from J, with 10 bases between. As DNA, the CDR3 is TGTGCCAGCAGCCCCCCACAGGAAGAGACCCAGTACTTC. Translation: CASSPPQEETQYF.

The chain is built from TRBV5-1 and TRBJ1-4; 7 bases line up with TRBD1. Germline lookup yields CDR1 SGHRS and CDR2 YFSETQ. J was trimmed by 3 bases and V by 0 bases; bases with no gene match: 2. The CDR3 contains 15 residues. The CDR3 region is CASSLGQGSNEKLFF. The CDR3 DNA reads as TGCGCCAGCAGCTTGGGACAGGGCTCTAATGAAAAACTGTTTTTT.

The rearrangement joins TRBV18 to TRBJ1-4; D is uncertain. Germline V gene lookup returns CDR1 KGHSH and CDR2 LQKENI. The CDR3 runs 14 residues. V dropped 3 bases and J dropped 7 bases, with 12 bases sitting between them. CDR3 sequence: CASSPPGSPEKLFF. CDR3 DNA: TGTGCCAGCTCACCGCCTGGTAGTCCTGAAAAACTGTTTTTT.

This chain uses TRBV30 with TRBJ1-6; no definite D call. V was clipped by 2 bases and J by 8 bases, with 4 bases between them. The CDR3 is 11 amino acids. CDR1 is GTSNPN, CDR2 SVGIG, per germline (reference sequence). The CDR3 DNA follows: TGTGCCTGGAGTCAAGATTCACCCCTCCACTTT. Amino acid sequence: CAWSQDSPLHF.

The chain carries TRBV30 and TRBJ1-1; possible D gene TRBD1, 6 bases. Germline V lookup: CDR1 GTSNPN, CDR2 SVGIG (reference sequence). The CDR3 spans 16 residues. V dropped 8 bases and J dropped 3 bases, with 25 bases sitting between them. The CDR3: CAGQQSWGGRDTEAFF. CDR3 bases: TGTGCCGGACAACAATCCTGGGGGGGGCGCGACACTGAAGCTTTCTTT.

The gene calls are TRBV2 and TRBJ1-2, with D perhaps matching TRBD1 (6 bases). With 3 bases removed from V and 4 bases from J, the gap between germline ends came to 15 bases. This CDR3 has 15 amino acids. In germline, CDR1 is SNHLY, CDR2 FYNNEI. CDR3 DNA: TGTGCCAGCAGTGAGTTCGACAGGACTTTCTATGGCTACACCTTC. Translated: CASSEFDRTFYGYTF.